The rows below give T cell receptor beta chains drawn from one sample of a study of CD8+CD57+ T cells in acquired aplastic anemia. TCRdb re-called the reads with MiXCR, one entry per CDR3 protein. Seen here are 250,000 to 350,000 distinct CDR3 sequences, approximately 58% observed once, and the top ten hold roughly 1.2%. The specimen was sorted CD4+, CD8+, or CD8+CD57+ T cells (not recorded which) from PBMCs. The receptors here all came from a human donor with aplastic anemia. The CDR3 runs from the conserved cysteine through the conserved F or W. Rows give clone size only sometimes, using once, few, many, or a class for an expanded clone.

TRBV7-9	.	14	CASSRPPVGAEAFF
TRBV15	once	15	CATSIGTSNNEKLFF
TRBV5-1	.	16	CASSLGGTSGTYEQYF
TRBV20-1	.	13	CSARETGFSPLHF
TRBV5-1	.	14	CASSLYTGGETQYF
TRBV6-5	.	16	CASRATGGSSKNIQYF
TRBV14	once	14	CASSQEGGVYGYTF
TRBV4-1	.	19	CASSQDPLGPVIAKNIQYF
TRBV20-1	.	11	CSATENTEAFF
TRBV19	.	17	CASSPTTGQGRGSPLHF
TRBV18	many	15	CASSQASGAIGEQFF
TRBV5-1	.	14	CASSLQGAKETQYF
TRBV19	.	15	CASSIDAGQGAQAFF
TRBV7-3	.	15	CASSYSGGVADTQYF
TRBV7-9	once	14	CASSLAGDNSPLHF
TRBV20-1	many	17	CSATRPGRRENYNEQFF
TRBV18	.	12	CASSPWATEAFF
TRBV10-3	.	16	CAISESQGLAGEKQYF
TRBV20-1	few	11	CSAQSGNTIYF
TRBV14	.	14	CASSRATLTDTQYF